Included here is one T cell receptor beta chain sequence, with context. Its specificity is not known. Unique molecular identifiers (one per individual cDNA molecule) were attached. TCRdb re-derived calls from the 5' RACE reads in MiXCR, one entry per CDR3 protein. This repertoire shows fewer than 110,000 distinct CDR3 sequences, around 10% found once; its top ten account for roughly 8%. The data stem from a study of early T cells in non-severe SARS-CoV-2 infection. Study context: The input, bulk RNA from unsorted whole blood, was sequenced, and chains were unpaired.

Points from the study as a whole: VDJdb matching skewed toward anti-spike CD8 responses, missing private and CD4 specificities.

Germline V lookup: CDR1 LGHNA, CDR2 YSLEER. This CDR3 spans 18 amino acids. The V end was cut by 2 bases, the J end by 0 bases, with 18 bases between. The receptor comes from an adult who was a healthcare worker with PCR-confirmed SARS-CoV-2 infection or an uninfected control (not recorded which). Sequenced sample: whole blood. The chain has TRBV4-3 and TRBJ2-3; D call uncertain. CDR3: CASSQRQALEDSTDTQYF. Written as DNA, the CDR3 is TGCGCCAGCAGCCAACGCCAGGCTCTTGAAGATAGCACAGATACGCAGTATTTT.